Shown below are 26 T cell receptor beta chains from a single sample sequenced in a study of blood T cell repertoires in COVID-19. Repertoires were generated with immunoSEQ multiplex PCR, while TCRdb's copy carries only in-frame clones and drops some. The table includes roughly 50,000 clones, 65% to 90% detected once. Sequenced: peripheral blood. The receptors were sampled from a human donor in a cohort sampled during active COVID-19.

The rearrangement joins TRBV5-1 to TRBJ2-1, with 7 nucleotides matching TRBD2. The V segment lost 7 bases and the J segment 6 bases; nucleotides outside the gene matches: 16. CDR1 and CDR2 from the germline V gene are SGHRS and YFSETQ. The CDR3 consists of 16 residues. This CDR3 is CASQRRGGSSGNEQFF. The CDR3 DNA sequence: TGCGCCAGCCAAAGGAGGGGCGGGAGCTCAGGCAATGAGCAGTTCTTC. Full variable domain (remainder filled in from reference TRBV5-1 and TRBJ2-1): KAGVTQTPRYLIKTRGQQVTLSCSPISGHRSVSWYQQTPGQGLQFLFEYFSETQRNKGNFPGRFSGRQFSNSRSEMNVSTLELGDSALYLCASQRRGGSSGNEQFFGPGTRLTVL.

This clone was counted a single time. This chain links TRBV19 with TRBJ1-1; D gene uncertain. Germline CDR1 is LNHDA and CDR2 is SQIVND (reference sequence). V lost 7 bases to trimming and J lost 2 bases, with 8 bases between them. CDR3 size: 12 residues. The CDR3: CASKRVNTEAFF. The CDR3 DNA is TGTGCCAGTAAGAGGGTTAACACTGAAGCTTTCTTT.

In its sample, this clone was seen a few times. The J gene is TRBJ1-6, the V gene TRBV10-3; TRBD1 aligns across 9 bases. Germline V lookup: CDR1 ENHRY, CDR2 SYGVKD. The ends lost 4 bases at V and 9 bases at J; junction bases unmatched: 13. The CDR3 spans 17 residues. The chain's CDR3 is CAISGPPQGANGSPLHF. CDR3 nucleotide sequence: TGTGCCATCAGTGGGCCCCCACAGGGGGCGAATGGTTCACCCCTCCACTTT.

As concerns this clone: The conserved phenylalanine or tryptophan normally closing the CDR3 is absent here, so this likely arose from a read error. No DNA is shown, since the ends of the CDR3 on it are uncertain; the CDR3 is the one TCRdb lists. The rearrangement joins TRBV2 to TRBJ2-7; the D call of TRBD1 is as the table states it, not checked on the DNA. The germline V gene encodes CDR1 SNHLY and CDR2 FYNNEI. Including both end residues, the CDR3 is 12 amino acids long. CDR3 amino acids: CASSELRDSYLI.

The CDR3 nucleotides are TGTGCCAGCAGTTTTGGGACACAGGGTTCCTACGAGCAGTACTTC. This translates into CASSFGTQGSYEQYF. The V call is TRBV27, the J call TRBJ2-7, with a possible D match to TRBD1 (6 bases). V gave up 3 bases and J gave up 1 base, with 13 bases separating them. CDR3 length: 15 amino acids. The germline gives CDR1 MNHEY, CDR2 SMNVEV (reference sequence).

V usage is TRBV28 and J usage is TRBJ2-2; a possible D gene is TRBD1 (5 bases). Germline CDR1 reads MDHEN; CDR2 reads SYDVKM. Trimming cost V 2 bases and J 5 bases, with 12 bases left between them. The CDR3 is 15 amino acids. The CDR3 here is CASSLIGVETGELFF. The CDR3 DNA reads as TGTGCCAGCAGTTTAATAGGGGTAGAAACCGGGGAGCTGTTTTTT.

This chain links TRBV6-2 or TRBV6-3 with TRBJ2-5, with 14 bases that match TRBD2. Germline V gives CDR1 MNHEY, CDR2 SVGEGT. Trimming removed 5 bases from V and 5 bases from J; junction bases left unmatched: 4. The CDR3 is 15 residues long. CDR3 nucleotide sequence: TGTGCCAGCAGTGGACTAGCGGGAGGTTGGGAGACCCAGTACTTC. This translates into CASSGLAGGWETQYF.

The genes are TRBV7-2 and TRBJ2-5; the match to TRBD2 covers 11 bases. V lost 5 bases and J lost 4; bases outside the gene matches: 9. This CDR3 has 16 amino acids. Germline V lookup: CDR1 SGHTA, CDR2 FQGNSA. The CDR3 spells CASSTPLAGEGETQYF. DNA of the CDR3: TGTGCCAGCAGCACTCCACTAGCGGGAGAGGGAGAGACCCAGTACTTC.

The V and J genes are TRBV28 and TRBJ2-7; TRBD2 aligns across 15 bases. CDR3 size: 18 residues. V lost 3 bases to trimming and J lost 5 bases; unmatched junction nucleotides: 11. The germline CDR1 and CDR2 sequences are MDHEN and SYDVKM. CDR3 DNA sequence: TGTGCCAGCAGTTTTGTAAGTAGAGGACTAGCGGGAGGGCACGAGCAGTACTTC. Its translation is CASSFVSRGLAGGHEQYF.

V usage is TRBV5-1 and J usage is TRBJ2-7, with 9 bases aligning to TRBD1. Germline values: CDR1 SGHRS, CDR2 YFSETQ. Germline trimming cut 4 bases from V and 5 bases from J; bases unmatched to any gene: 7. CDR3 length equals 14 residues. The CDR3 protein is CASSGGWTGDEQYF. CDR3 DNA: TGCGCCAGCAGCGGGGGGTGGACAGGGGACGAGCAGTACTTC.

This clone was seen once. The chain couples TRBV30 to TRBJ1-2; 7 bases map to TRBD1. Germline CDR1 GTSNPN, CDR2 SVGIG (reference sequence). The V gene end was trimmed by 6 bases and the J gene end by 1 base; junction bases not matched to a gene: 8. This CDR3 has 14 residues. The CDR3 sequence: CACDRVPYNYGYTF. The CDR3 DNA follows: TGTGCCTGCGACAGGGTCCCCTATAACTATGGCTACACCTTC. The complete variable domain, with remaining parts taken from reference TRBV30 and TRBJ1-2, reads SQTIHQWPATLVQPVGSPLSLECTVEGTSNPNLYWYRQAAGRGLQLLFYSVGIGQISSEVPQNLSASRPQDRQFILSSKKLLLSDSGFYLCACDRVPYNYGYTFGSGTRLTVV.

This clone was seen a single time. The V gene is TRBV6-6, the J gene TRBJ2-7; D gene uncertain. CDR1 and CDR2 (germline): MNHNY, SVGAGI (reference sequence). CDR3 length: 10 amino acids. Trimming removed 5 bases from V and 7 bases from J, with 6 bases in between. CDR3 nucleotide sequence: TGTGCCAGCAGTGCGGATGAGCAGTACTTC. Translating gives CASSADEQYF.

This clone occurred once. The chain uses TRBV7-2 and TRBJ2-3; 9 nucleotides align to TRBD1. The germline V gene has CDR1 SGHTA and CDR2 FQGNSA. CDR3 length: 14 residues. V gave up 4 bases and J gave up 2 bases; unmatched junction bases: 1. The CDR3 spells CASSSQGATDTQYF. CDR3 nucleotide sequence: TGTGCCAGCAGCTCACAGGGGGCCACAGATACGCAGTATTTT. Variable domain in full (rest from reference TRBV7-2 and TRBJ2-3): GAGVSQSPSNKVTEKGKDVELRCDPISGHTALYWYRQSLGQGLEFLIYFQGNSAPDKSGLPSDRFSAERTGGSVSTLTIQRTQQEDSAVYLCASSSQGATDTQYFGPGTRLTVL.

The chain carries TRBV29-1 and TRBJ2-5; a weak D match, TRBD2 (5 bases). This CDR3 is 11 amino acids long. V was clipped by 7 bases and J by 1 base, with 7 bases between them. Germline CDR1 SQVTM, CDR2 ANQGSEA. The CDR3 reads CSGAVQETQYF. CDR3 nucleotide sequence: TGCAGCGGAGCGGTCCAAGAGACCCAGTACTTC.

V usage is TRBV5-6 and J usage is TRBJ1-6; 10 nucleotides match TRBD1. The V gene end was trimmed by 6 bases and the J gene end by 8 bases; junction bases not matched to a gene: 8. Germline CDR1 reads SGHDT; CDR2 reads YYEEEE. The CDR3 has 15 amino acids. In DNA form, the CDR3 reads TGTGCCAGCACCCCGACAGGGGGCTGGGATTCACCCCTCCACTTT. Protein sequence: CASTPTGGWDSPLHF.

The chain has TRBV2 and TRBJ1-6; 9 bases are shared with TRBD1. Germline CDR1 SNHLY, CDR2 FYNNEI. CDR3 length equals 14 residues. The ends lost 7 bases at V and 10 bases at J; junction bases unmatched: 8. The DNA for the CDR3 is TGTGCCAGCAAACGTACAGGGGGCGAATCACCCCTCCACTTT. Translation gives CASKRTGGESPLHF.

The chain is built from TRBV7-8 and TRBJ2-7; 15 positions match TRBD2. Germline assignment: CDR1 SGHVS and CDR2 FQNEAQ. The junction had 9 bases not matched to a gene; V was cut back by 5 bases and J by 7 bases. The CDR3 covers 16 residues. CDR3 residues: CASSPGLAGGEGEQYF. In DNA, the CDR3 is TGTGCCAGCAGCCCGGGACTAGCGGGAGGAGAAGGGGAGCAGTACTTC. The variable domain in full, completed from reference TRBV7-8 and TRBJ2-7, reads GAGVSQSPRYKVAKRGQDVALRCDPISGHVSLFWYQQALGQGPEFLTYFQNEAQLDKSGLPSDRFFAERPEGSVSTLKIQRTQQEDSAVYLCASSPGLAGGEGEQYFGPGTRLTVT.

This chain uses TRBV27 with TRBJ2-1; possibly TRBD1 for D (5 bases). V was shortened by 3 bases and J by 8 bases, with 14 bases between the two germline ends. The CDR3 totals 14 residues. CDR1 is MNHEY and CDR2 is SMNVEV in the germline V gene (reference sequence). The CDR3 DNA follows: TGTGCCAGCAGTTTTCTGGGGCGTTCAGATGAGCAGTTCTTC. Translating gives CASSFLGRSDEQFF.

This clone was counted between two and nine times. This chain uses TRBV11-2 with TRBJ2-7, with TRBD2 as a possible D gene (5 bases). Germline CDR1 and CDR2: SGHAT and FQNNGV. This CDR3 is 16 amino acids long. The ends were cut back, 5 bases at V and 5 bases at J, with 22 bases in the middle. DNA of the CDR3: TGTGCCAGCAGCCCCCAGCTTCTTGGACTGCCGGACGAGCAGTACTTC. Translating it yields CASSPQLLGLPDEQYF.

The chain has TRBV27 and TRBJ1-3; TRBD1 agrees at 8 bases. The CDR3 contains 20 residues. The V segment lost 6 bases and the J segment 0 bases; nucleotides outside the gene matches: 19. Germline assignment: CDR1 MNHEY and CDR2 SMNVEV (reference sequence). The chain's CDR3 is CASSNTPMDRAISSGNTIYF. The CDR3 coding sequence is TGTGCCAGCAGCAATACCCCAATGGACAGGGCAATTTCCTCTGGAAACACCATATATTTT.

The chain employs TRBV6-5 and TRBJ2-7, with D possibly matching TRBD2 (6 bases). Trimming removed 0 bases from V and 2 bases from J, with 11 bases in between. The CDR3 runs 15 residues. Looked up from germline, CDR1 is MNHEY and CDR2 is SVGAGI. For the CDR3, the DNA is TGTGCCAGCAGTTACTCTTCGGGAGTTCCCTACGAGCAGTACTTC. Its translation is CASSYSSGVPYEQYF.

This clone was seen more than once but under ten times. The chain links TRBV6-5 to TRBJ1-1, with D possibly TRBD1 on 6 matching bases. V shed 2 bases and J shed 4 bases, with 14 bases lying between them. The germline V gene encodes CDR1 MNHEY and CDR2 SVGAGI. The CDR3 spans 15 residues. Here the CDR3 reads CASSYIGTLTTEAFF. CDR3 DNA: TGTGCCAGCAGTTACATCGGGACACTAACCACTGAAGCTTTCTTT.

The chain couples TRBV28 to TRBJ1-5, with 7 bases aligning to TRBD1. There are 13 residues in the CDR3. CDR1 and CDR2 (germline): MDHEN, SYDVKM. V was pared by 6 bases and J by 7 bases, with 6 bases of the junction left unmatched. The CDR3 spells CASRKTGSQPQHF. The DNA for the CDR3 is TGTGCCAGCAGGAAGACAGGGTCCCAGCCCCAGCATTTT.

The V call is TRBV4-3, the J call TRBJ1-4; 10 bases agree with TRBD1. The CDR3 spans 15 residues. The junction had 0 bases not matched to a gene; V was cut back by 0 bases and J by 5 bases. Per germline, CDR1 LGHNA and CDR2 YSLEER. CDR3 in amino acids: CASSQEGQGNEKLFF. DNA of the CDR3: TGCGCCAGCAGCCAAGAGGGACAGGGGAATGAAAAACTGTTTTTT.

The V gene is TRBV27, the J gene TRBJ2-2; possibly TRBD1 for D (6 bases). V lost 3 bases, J lost 3 bases, and 14 bases lay in between. There are 16 residues in the CDR3. Per the germline V gene, CDR1 is MNHEY and CDR2 is SMNVEV (reference sequence). This chain's CDR3 is CASSFAPGQYTGELFF. CDR3 DNA: TGTGCCAGCAGTTTCGCCCCGGGACAATACACCGGGGAGCTGTTTTTT.

V and J are TRBV29-1 and TRBJ1-1, with 7 bases fitting TRBD1. Germline CDR1 and CDR2: SQVTM and ANQGSEA. Trimming cost V 5 bases and J 11 bases; bases outside gene matches: 11. The CDR3 runs 12 residues. CDR3 sequence (DNA): TGCAGCGTTTCTAAAGGGGGCGCGGATGCTTTCTTT. Translation gives CSVSKGGADAFF.